The T cell receptor (beta chain) described here comes from a study of T cell repertoires in cytomegalovirus infection. Study in general: Epitope selection comprised recently identified HLA-C-restricted CMV epitopes and well-studied HLA-B-restricted CMV epitopes.

Details on this clonotype: Its matching antigen is unknown.

TCRdb processed the reads anew with MiXCR; each CDR3 protein has one entry. The sample has fewer than 55,000 distinct CDR3 sequences; around 19% are singletons. Between the trimmed V and J ends, which lost 1 base and 4 bases, there was a span of 10 bases. Germline-derived CDR1 and CDR2 are LNHDA and SQIVND (reference sequence). The CDR3 runs 14 residues. Regarding the study as a whole: The study found HLA-C-restricted CMV-specific TCR beta clonotypes dominating the ex vivo response.

The clonotype comes from a human donor in good health (CMV status not recorded). Some clones in this sample may be carry-over from other donors' samples. This chain connects TRBV19 to TRBJ1-1; D is unresolved. This material consisted of CD8+ T cells from cultured PBMCs, taken from culture after CMV antigen stimulation. For the CDR3, the DNA is TGTGCCAGTAGTATAGCGGCAGGCTTCACTGAAGCTTTCTTT. Protein product: CASSIAAGFTEAFF.